The 24 T cell receptor beta chains given below trace back to one sample, sequenced in a study of shared clonotypes between healthy human individuals. Repertoires were generated with immunoSEQ multiplex PCR, while TCRdb's copy carries only in-frame clones and drops some. The top ten clones hold 0.36% of a sample with 1,400,000 or so clones, approximately 98.5% of them seen once. The material sequenced was naive CD4+ T cells sorted from blood. The subset was: CD45RA+ positively selected. Source of these receptors: a young man in good health.

This clone was recorded once. The V call is TRBV19, the J call TRBJ2-1; no reliable D call. The V end was cut by 5 bases, the J end by 2 bases, with 7 bases between. CDR3 size: 13 residues. Germline V CDR1 and CDR2: LNHDA, SQIVND (reference sequence). The CDR3 sequence: CASSWRTYNEQFF. The CDR3 region has the DNA TGTGCCAGTAGTTGGCGAACCTACAATGAGCAGTTCTTC.

The V and J genes are TRBV5-1 and TRBJ2-5; 9 bases are a match to TRBD1. The length of the CDR3 is 15 residues. The ends lost 4 bases at V and 5 bases at J; junction bases unmatched: 9. CDR1 SGHRS and CDR2 YFSETQ come from the germline V gene. As DNA, the CDR3 is TGCGCCAGCAGCCCTGCGGGACAGGGAGGGGAGACCCAGTACTTC. Translation gives CASSPAGQGGETQYF.

The CDR3 spells CASTESYEQYF. For the CDR3, the DNA is TGTGCCAGCACCGAGAGTTACGAGCAGTACTTC. The gene calls are TRBV27 and TRBJ2-7; D is unclear. The ends were cut back, 7 bases at V and 4 bases at J, with 8 bases in the middle. The CDR3 totals 11 residues. Germline assignment: CDR1 MNHEY and CDR2 SMNVEV (reference sequence).

The J gene is TRBJ2-7, the V gene TRBV28; a possible D gene is TRBD1 (6 bases). Trimming took off 6 bases at V and 1 base at J, with 16 bases between the two ends. The CDR3 is 15 residues long. Germline values: CDR1 MDHEN, CDR2 SYDVKM. CDR3 amino acids: CASRGEGEISYEQYF. CDR3 sequence (DNA): TGTGCCAGCAGGGGCGAGGGGGAAATATCCTACGAGCAGTACTTC.

This chain joins TRBV18 and TRBJ1-3; D not resolved. CDR3 length equals 15 residues. The V gene lost 2 bases and the J gene lost 8 bases, with 16 bases spanning the gap. CDR1 and CDR2 (germline): KGHSH, LQKENI. CDR3 bases: TGTGCCAGCTCACCAGGATCACCACGAACGGACACCATATATTTT. Encoded protein: CASSPGSPRTDTIYF. The complete variable domain, with remaining parts taken from reference TRBV18 and TRBJ1-3, reads NAGVMQNPRHLVRRRGQEARLRCSPMKGHSHVYWYRQLPEEGLKFMVYLQKENIIDESGMPKERFSAEFPKEGPSILRIQQVVRGDSAAYFCASSPGSPRTDTIYFGEGSWLTVV.

V gene TRBV4-3 combines with J gene TRBJ2-7; the D is unclear. V lost 3 bases, J lost 3 bases, and 15 bases lay in between. The CDR3 contains 15 residues. The germline V gene has CDR1 LGHNA and CDR2 YSLEER. This CDR3 reads CASSQGPQVGYEQYF. The CDR3 DNA reads TGCGCCAGCAGCCAGGGCCCCCAGGTGGGCTACGAGCAGTACTTC.

This chain links TRBV19 with TRBJ2-7; TRBD2 matches 10 bases. The J segment lost 3 bases and the V segment lost 5 bases, leaving 7 bases of the junction unmatched. This CDR3 comprises 15 residues. The germline gives CDR1 LNHDA, CDR2 SQIVND (reference sequence). CDR3 residues: CASSRTSGENYEQYF. CDR3 nucleotide sequence: TGTGCCAGTAGTCGAACTAGCGGGGAAAACTACGAGCAGTACTTC.

The chain combines TRBV7-9 with TRBJ2-1; 13 bases are shared with TRBD2. CDR1 SEHNR and CDR2 FQNEAQ come from the germline V gene (reference sequence). This CDR3 has 15 amino acids. Unmatched junction bases numbered 3, after V lost 3 bases and J lost 7 bases. In nucleotides, the CDR3 is TGTGCCAGCAGCTTCCGGACTAGCGGGAGTAATGAGCAGTTCTTC. As protein: CASSFRTSGSNEQFF.

The rearrangement joins TRBV28 to TRBJ1-1, with unresolved D. Trimming removed 3 bases from V and 6 bases from J, with 2 bases in between. Germline CDR1 is MDHEN and CDR2 is SYDVKM. The CDR3 covers 10 residues. The CDR3 DNA reads as TGTGCCAGCAGTTTTTCTGAAGCTTTCTTT. Its protein product is CASSFSEAFF.

The chain carries TRBV28 and TRBJ1-5; a weak D match, TRBD1 (5 bases). The CDR3 runs to 14 residues. Between the trimmed V and J ends, which lost 7 bases and 1 base, there was a span of 11 bases. The V gene's germline CDR1 is MDHEN and CDR2 SYDVKM. CDR3 amino acids: CASNDGGSNQPQHF. The CDR3 DNA is TGTGCCAGCAACGACGGGGGGAGCAATCAGCCCCAGCATTTT. Supplemented by reference TRBV28 and TRBJ1-5, the full variable domain reads DVKVTQSSRYLVKRTGEKVFLECVQDMDHENMFWYRQDPGLGLRLIYFSYDVKMKEKGDIPEGYSVSREKKERFSLILESASTNQTSMYLCASNDGGSNQPQHFGDGTRLSIL.

The chain uses TRBV5-1 and TRBJ2-5; no definite D call. The CDR3 extends over 14 amino acids. Trimming took 0 bases from V and 5 from J, leaving 11 bases between them. CDR1 and CDR2 from the germline V gene are SGHRS and YFSETQ. The CDR3: CASSLVSSEETQYF. Here the CDR3 DNA reads TGCGCCAGCAGCTTGGTAAGCAGTGAGGAGACCCAGTACTTC.

This chain links TRBV5-1 with TRBJ2-5; 12 nucleotides align to TRBD2. Germline assignment: CDR1 SGHRS and CDR2 YFSETQ. J was trimmed by 4 bases and V by 3 bases; bases with no gene match: 7. The CDR3 sequence is 16 residues long. The CDR3 nucleotides are TGCGCCAGCAGCTCGGGACTAGCGGGTTTAGGAGAGACCCAGTACTTC. Translating it yields CASSSGLAGLGETQYF.

The CDR3, as DNA: TGTGCCTGGAGTGCCGGACAGGGGTATGGCTACACCTTC. The encoded protein is CAWSAGQGYGYTF. V and J are TRBV30 and TRBJ1-2, with 9 bases fitting TRBD1. Germline V gives CDR1 GTSNPN, CDR2 SVGIG (reference sequence). The CDR3 covers 13 residues. Trimming cost V 1 base and J 5 bases; bases outside gene matches: 2.

CDR3 loop: CASSRRRDRVTYEQYF. In nucleotides, the CDR3 is TGTGCCAGCAGTCGACGCCGGGACAGGGTCACCTACGAGCAGTACTTC. This chain uses TRBV28 with TRBJ2-7, with TRBD1 matching over 9 bases. Germline V lookup: CDR1 MDHEN, CDR2 SYDVKM. Unmatched junction bases numbered 10, after V lost 5 bases and J lost 2 bases. The CDR3 has 16 amino acids.

The J gene is TRBJ2-3, the V gene TRBV18; perhaps TRBD1 as D (6 bases). The CDR3 is 16 amino acids. Between the trimmed V and J ends, which lost 6 bases and 3 bases, there was a span of 19 bases. Germline V gene sequence: CDR1 KGHSH, CDR2 LQKENI. The CDR3 here is CASSPRQAPPTDTQYF. The CDR3 region has the DNA TGTGCCAGCTCCCCAAGACAGGCCCCACCAACAGATACGCAGTATTTT.

Here the CDR3 reads CATSTSGAQYF. In DNA, the CDR3 is TGTGCCACCTCTACTAGCGGAGCGCAGTATTTT. This chain uses TRBV6-1 with TRBJ2-3; 8 bases agree with TRBD2. V was clipped by 10 bases and J by 10 bases; unmatched bases: 7. The CDR3 loop spans 11 amino acids. Germline CDR1 reads MNHNS; CDR2 reads SASEGT.

The genes are TRBV7-9 and TRBJ2-1, with 14 bases identical to TRBD2. V trimming: 5 bases; J trimming: 6 bases; junction bases outside the gene matches: 12. CDR3 size: 18 residues. Germline values: CDR1 SEHNR, CDR2 FQNEAQ (reference sequence). CDR3 sequence (DNA): TGTGCCAGCAGCAAGACTAAAGGCGGGACTAGCGGGAGCAATGAGCAGTTCTTC. Translating it yields CASSKTKGGTSGSNEQFF.

The genes are TRBV19 and TRBJ1-1, with 8 nucleotides matching TRBD1. This CDR3 region has 13 residues. V shed 5 bases and J 4 bases; nucleotides not matched to a gene: 3. Germline V lookup: CDR1 LNHDA, CDR2 SQIVND (reference sequence). CDR3 amino acids: CASSLQGGTEAFF. In DNA form, the CDR3 reads TGTGCCAGTAGTCTACAGGGGGGCACTGAAGCTTTCTTT.

The chain carries TRBV5-1 and TRBJ2-7, with 13 bases identical to TRBD2. V lost 1 base and J lost 4; bases outside the gene matches: 14. The germline V gene has CDR1 SGHRS and CDR2 YFSETQ. The CDR3 runs to 19 residues. This CDR3 reads CASSLFVTSGRKSLYEQYF. The DNA of the CDR3 is TGCGCCAGCAGCTTGTTCGTGACTAGCGGGAGGAAATCTCTTTACGAGCAGTACTTC.

The chain combines TRBV14 with TRBJ2-7; 15 bases are shared with TRBD2. The CDR3 has 18 amino acids. V shed 1 base, J shed 2 bases, and the junction held 6 bases outside the gene matches. Germline-derived CDR1 and CDR2 are SGHDN and FVKESK. In nucleotides, the CDR3 is TGTGCCAGCAGCCAAGGCCCGGGACTAGCGGGGGGAACCTACGAGCAGTACTTC. This codes for CASSQGPGLAGGTYEQYF.

V and J are TRBV19 and TRBJ2-3, with 7 bases identical to TRBD1. CDR3 size: 14 residues. The ends lost 3 bases at V and 4 bases at J; junction bases unmatched: 4. Looked up from germline, CDR1 is LNHDA and CDR2 is SQIVND (reference sequence). The CDR3, as DNA: TGTGCCAGTAGTATTAACAGGGGCGCAGATACGCAGTATTTT. It yields the protein CASSINRGADTQYF.

V is TRBV6-6 and J is TRBJ1-3; possibly TRBD1 for D (5 bases). V gave up 5 bases and J gave up 7 bases, with 15 bases separating them. Germline CDR1 and CDR2: MNHNY and SVGAGI (reference sequence). This CDR3 is 14 amino acids long. The CDR3 DNA follows: TGTGCCAGCAGTCCCGACAGTATTCCCAACACCATATATTTT. Amino acids: CASSPDSIPNTIYF.

This rearrangement joins TRBV7-9 to TRBJ2-7, with 12 bases matching TRBD1. The CDR3 totals 15 residues. Germline-derived CDR1 and CDR2 are SEHNR and FQNEAQ (reference sequence). Germline trimming cut 5 bases from V and 6 bases from J; bases unmatched to any gene: 8. CDR3 sequence (DNA): TGTGCCAGCAGCAGGGGACAGGGGGCATCAGGCGAGCAGTACTTC. It yields the protein CASSRGQGASGEQYF.

In regard to this clone: Other nucleotide sequences from this sample produce the same CDR3. The chain uses TRBV19 and TRBJ2-7; D remains unclear. The germline gives CDR1 LNHDA, CDR2 SQIVND (reference sequence). The CDR3 length is 13 residues. Trimming pared 3 bases from V and 0 bases from J, leaving 6 bases between. As DNA, the CDR3 is TGTGCCAGTAGTATCGGCAGCTCCTACGAGCAGTACTTC. Protein product: CASSIGSSYEQYF.